This entry concerns a single T cell receptor beta chain. The source of the sample is a study of blood T cell repertoires in COVID-19. The CDR3 sequence is 14 residues long. Germline CDR1 is SGHTA and CDR2 is FQGNSA. V lost 0 bases, J lost 6 bases, and 2 bases stayed unmatched. TCRdb's copy holds only in-frame clones and misses some; the assay was immunoSEQ multiplex PCR. The sample consists of some 46,000 clones, 70% to 90% of them appearing once. This receptor was obtained from an elderly woman with COVID-19, enrolled during active disease. This sequence joins TRBV7-2 and TRBJ1-5, with 7 bases that match TRBD1. The sequencing input was peripheral blood. CDR3 in DNA: TGTGCCAGCAGCTTAGCGTCAGGGGGTCAGCCCCAGCATTTT. This translates into CASSLASGGQPQHF.